The present entry profiles one T cell receptor (beta chain) with its context. This entry belongs to a study of blood T cell repertoires in COVID-19. Germline values: CDR1 GTSNPN, CDR2 SVGIG (reference sequence). J lost 1 base, V lost 7 bases, and 9 bases had no gene match. CDR3 size: 14 residues. In the original workflow: Estimates of nucleated cell counts were drawn from the amplification of reference gene primers. Data came from immunoSEQ multiplex PCR; TCRdb stores just in-frame clones and leaves some out. That table supplies the V and J calls and clone size; D and trimming were determined from the DNA. The sample has tens of thousands of clones; 82% are singletons.

Sequencing used peripheral blood. The rearrangement uses TRBV30 and TRBJ1-2, with TRBD1 matching 7 bases. This TCR derives from an older woman with acute or convalescent COVID-19. CDR3 DNA: TGTGCCTCGATAACAGGGGCGGGTAACTATGGCTACACCTTC. It translates to CASITGAGNYGYTF.